The 14 T cell receptor beta chains given below trace back to one sample, sequenced in a study of cytomegalovirus exposure and HLA in healthy donors. Primers for the PCR totalled 60 Vbeta and 13 Jbeta. Generated by immunoSEQ multiplex PCR, the TCRdb table keeps only in-frame clones and is missing some. This sample has approximately 150,000 clones, with about 72% found just once. Input material: PBMCs. The receptors stem from a man in his forties or fifties in good health and CMV-seronegative.

The gene calls are TRBV6-5 and TRBJ2-1; 7 nucleotides agree with TRBD2. Per the germline V gene, CDR1 is MNHEY and CDR2 is SVGAGI. V shed 4 bases, J shed 4 bases, and the junction held 7 bases outside the gene matches. The CDR3 has 15 residues. In nucleotides, the CDR3 is TGTGCCAGCAGTTTGGCCCTAGCGGTTTACAATGAGCAGTTCTTC. It is translated as CASSLALAVYNEQFF.

A few counts support this clone. The CDR3 reads CASSAFTGTGADEQYF. The DNA of the CDR3 is TGTGCCAGCAGCGCGTTTACCGGGACAGGGGCCGACGAGCAGTACTTC. This sequence joins TRBV5-4 and TRBJ2-7, with TRBD1 identical over 10 bases. The trim removed 4 bases at V and 5 bases at J, leaving 12 bases unmatched. CDR3 length: 16 residues. Germline lookup yields CDR1 SGHNT and CDR2 YYREEE (reference sequence).

The V and J genes are TRBV2 and TRBJ1-1, with unresolved D. This CDR3 contains 12 residues. Trimming left V 9 bases short and J 4 bases short, with 12 bases between. CDR1 is SNHLY and CDR2 is FYNNEI in the germline V gene. The DNA of the CDR3 is TGTGCCAGTACCAGGACTCCCACTGAAGCTTTCTTT. Encoded protein: CASTRTPTEAFF.

The chain employs TRBV5-6 and TRBJ2-5; D is uncertain. V was shortened by 0 bases and J by 1 base, with 7 bases between the two germline ends. The V gene's germline CDR1 is SGHDT and CDR2 YYEEEE. The CDR3 length is 14 residues. The chain's CDR3 is CASSLGQIQETQYF. The CDR3 bases are TGTGCCAGCAGCTTGGGGCAGATCCAAGAGACCCAGTACTTC.

DNA of the CDR3: TGTGCCAGCACCCGACAGGGGGCGAGGGTGAACACTGAAGCTTTCTTT. As protein: CASTRQGARVNTEAFF. The chain uses TRBV2 and TRBJ1-1; 10 bases are a match to TRBD1. Germline V gene lookup returns CDR1 SNHLY and CDR2 FYNNEI. This CDR3 contains 16 residues. Trimming cost V 7 bases and J 0 bases; bases outside gene matches: 8.

The V call is TRBV5-1, the J call TRBJ1-1; 7 bases map to TRBD1. V shed 6 bases and J 1 base; nucleotides not matched to a gene: 3. Germline lookup yields CDR1 SGHRS and CDR2 YFSETQ. CDR3 size: 13 residues. This chain's CDR3 is CASMGTANTEAFF. CDR3 DNA sequence: TGCGCCAGCATGGGGACAGCGAACACTGAAGCTTTCTTT.

The chain joins TRBV7-9 to TRBJ1-3; D might be TRBD1 (5 bases). V was shortened by 5 bases and J by 4 bases, with 21 bases between the two germline ends. The CDR3 has 17 residues. Per germline, CDR1 SEHNR and CDR2 FQNEAQ (reference sequence). The CDR3 is CASSASGLLARGNTIYF. CDR3 in DNA: TGTGCCAGCAGCGCATCGGGACTCCTAGCGAGAGGAAACACCATATATTTT.

This clone was observed a few times. V usage is TRBV5-1 and J usage is TRBJ2-3; 8 bases are a match to TRBD1. CDR3 size: 17 residues. Germline CDR1 SGHRS, CDR2 YFSETQ. J lost 2 bases, V lost 4 bases, and 12 bases had no gene match. In DNA form, the CDR3 reads TGCGCCAGCAGCACGTCCGGCGACAGGGGCCCCACAGATACGCAGTATTTT. Translation: CASSTSGDRGPTDTQYF.

The V gene is TRBV9, the J gene TRBJ1-1, with D uncertain. Germline V CDR1 and CDR2: SGDLS, YYNGEE. This CDR3 is 14 amino acids long. Trimming took 4 bases from V and 5 from J, leaving 15 bases between them. In DNA, the CDR3 is TGTGCCAGCAGCCCCCGGAGAGATGGGACTGAAGCTTTCTTT. Translation: CASSPRRDGTEAFF.

The J gene is TRBJ1-4, the V gene TRBV11-3; 7 nucleotides agree with TRBD1. The CDR3 is 17 residues long. Germline V gene lookup returns CDR1 SGHNT and CDR2 YENEEA. The V gene end was trimmed by 5 bases and the J gene end by 0 bases; junction bases not matched to a gene: 9. CDR3: CASSDIDRVATNEKLFF. The CDR3 nucleotides read TGTGCCAGCAGCGACATCGACAGGGTGGCAACTAATGAAAAACTGTTTTTT. Full variable domain (rest looked up from reference TRBV11-3 and TRBJ1-4): EAGVVQSPRYKIIEKKQPVAFWCNPISGHNTLYWYLQNLGQGPELLIRYENEEAVDDSQLPKDRFSAERLKGVDSTLKIQPAELGDSAVYLCASSDIDRVATNEKLFFGSGTQLSVL.

The J gene is TRBJ2-1, the V gene TRBV2, with 12 bases fitting TRBD2. Germline loops: CDR1 SNHLY, CDR2 FYNNEI. This CDR3 comprises 16 residues. After removal of 8 bases from V and 5 bases from J, the junction contained 10 bases not matched to a gene. This CDR3 reads CASSSPPSGGDNEQFF. CDR3 sequence (DNA): TGTGCCAGCTCCTCCCCCCCTAGCGGGGGGGACAATGAGCAGTTCTTC.

The rearrangement uses TRBV4-1 and TRBJ1-2, with D possibly TRBD1 on 5 matching bases. The CDR3 sequence is 18 residues long. Germline V gene lookup returns CDR1 MGHRA and CDR2 YSYEKL. V lost 4 bases and J lost 5, with 26 bases in between. CDR3 sequence reads: CASSPPASGGPTRYGYTF. The CDR3 DNA sequence: TGCGCCAGCAGCCCGCCGGCCAGCGGGGGACCCACACGGTATGGCTACACCTTC.

The chain is built from TRBV6-5 and TRBJ2-3; D perhaps matches TRBD2 (6 bases). The CDR3 has 16 amino acids. The germline V gene has CDR1 MNHEY and CDR2 SVGAGI. V was trimmed by 2 bases and J by 2 bases, leaving 14 bases between them. CDR3 sequence reads: CASSYQPSATTDTQYF. For the CDR3, the DNA is TGTGCCAGCAGTTACCAACCTAGCGCTACCACAGATACGCAGTATTTT.

The chain is built from TRBV30 and TRBJ1-2; the match to TRBD1 covers 7 bases. The CDR3 contains 15 residues. Germline V gene lookup returns CDR1 GTSNPN and CDR2 SVGIG (reference sequence). J gave up 0 bases and V 5 bases, and 9 bases lay outside the gene matches. CDR3 sequence: CAWVTGYRPNYGYTF. The CDR3 DNA reads TGTGCCTGGGTGACAGGGTATAGACCTAACTATGGCTACACCTTC.